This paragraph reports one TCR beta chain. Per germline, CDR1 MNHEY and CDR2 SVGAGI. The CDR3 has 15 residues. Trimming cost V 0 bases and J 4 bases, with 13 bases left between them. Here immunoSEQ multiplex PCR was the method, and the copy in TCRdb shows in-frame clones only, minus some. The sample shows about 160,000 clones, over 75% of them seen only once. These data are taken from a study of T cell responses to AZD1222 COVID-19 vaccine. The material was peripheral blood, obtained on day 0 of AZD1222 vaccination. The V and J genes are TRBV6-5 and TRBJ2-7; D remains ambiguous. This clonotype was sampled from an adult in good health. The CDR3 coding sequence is TGTGCCAGCAGTTACTCCGCAGGCTCGGGTTACGAGCAGTACTTC. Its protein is CASSYSAGSGYEQYF.